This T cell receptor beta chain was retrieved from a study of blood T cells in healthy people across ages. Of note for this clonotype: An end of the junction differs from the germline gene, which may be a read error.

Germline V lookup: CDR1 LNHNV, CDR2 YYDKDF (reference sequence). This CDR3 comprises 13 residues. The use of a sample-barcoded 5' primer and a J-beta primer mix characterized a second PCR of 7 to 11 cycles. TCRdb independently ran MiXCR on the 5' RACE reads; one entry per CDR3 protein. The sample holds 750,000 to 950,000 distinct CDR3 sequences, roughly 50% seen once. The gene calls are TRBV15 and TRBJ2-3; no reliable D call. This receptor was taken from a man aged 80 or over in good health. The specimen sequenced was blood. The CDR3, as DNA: TGTGTCACCAGCAGAGGAGTTGCAGATACGCAGTATTTT. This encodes CVTSRGVADTQYF.